This record looks at one TCR beta chain sequence and its context. The data were obtained in a study of blood T cell repertoires in COVID-19. Looking at the study overall: Acute-phase and convalescent COVID-19 samples originated in the United States, Italy and Spain.

Adults between about 18 and 95 years of age took part from 20 to 25 US areas. No more than 2 weeks before study entry, exposed participants had met a case of COVID-19. Sequencing used immunoSEQ multiplex PCR; TCRdb keeps in-frame clones, though not all of them. The sample includes a few hundred thousand clones, roughly 91% seen only once; the top ten take 2.9%. The CDR3 consists of 18 residues. Sequencing was carried out using PBMCs or T cells enriched from blood (not recorded which). This chain connects TRBV21-1 to TRBJ2-3; the table calls TRBD2, which could not be checked here. TRBV21-1 is a pseudogene segment. The clonotype comes from a woman aged 45-60 years who had been exposed to COVID-19. CDR3 sequence (DNA): TGTGCCAGCAGCAAAGGGGGCGGGGGGAGACCTAGCACAGATACGCAGTATTTT. This gives the protein CASSKGGGGRPSTDTQYF.